Listed here are 17 T cell receptor beta chains from one sample, sequenced in a study of T-cell memory formation after mild COVID-19. From the 5' RACE reads, TCRdb called clonotypes with MiXCR, one entry per CDR3 protein. The sample lists 450,000 to 650,000 distinct CDR3 sequences, 20% seen once, with roughly an eighth in the top ten. Sequencing input: PBMCs or a T cell subset sorted from them (not recorded which). All receptors come from an adult woman who had mild COVID-19 (a few samples of this study predate the infection). Cell type and time point are not known.

The sample holds a few counts of this clonotype. The rearrangement links TRBV7-6 to TRBJ2-2, with D perhaps given as TRBD1 or TRBD2 (5 bases each). Trimming pared 1 base from V and 13 bases from J, leaving 13 bases between. The CDR3 sequence is 13 residues long. Germline V CDR1 and CDR2: SGHVS, FNYEAQ. The CDR3 nucleotides are TGTGCCAGCAGCTTAGGATCAAGAGGGACGCTGTTTTTT. This sequence encodes CASSLGSRGTLFF.

The chain links TRBV6-6 to TRBJ2-4; 7 bases fit TRBD2. The CDR3 is 17 residues long. The germline CDR1 and CDR2 sequences are MNHNY and SVGAGI (reference sequence). V shed 0 bases and J 7 bases; nucleotides not matched to a gene: 12. This CDR3 is CASSYSGDGGLKNIQYF. CDR3 nucleotides: TGTGCCAGCAGTTACTCCGGCGACGGGGGGTTAAAGAACATTCAGTACTTC.

This sequence joins TRBV15 and TRBJ1-6, with D unclear. V was shortened by 1 base and J by 0 bases, with 10 bases between the two germline ends. The length of the CDR3 is 17 residues. Germline V lookup: CDR1 LNHNV, CDR2 YYDKDF (reference sequence). Written as DNA, the CDR3 is TGTGCCACCAGCAGAGTTGGGTCGAGCTCCTATAATTCACCCCTCCACTTT. Encoded protein: CATSRVGSSSYNSPLHF.

The chain combines TRBV19 with TRBJ1-2, with D unclear. Trimming shortened V by 3 bases and J by 8 bases, and 13 bases separated the two germline ends. CDR1 is LNHDA and CDR2 is SQIVND in the germline V gene (reference sequence). This CDR3 contains 13 residues. For the CDR3, the DNA is TGTGCCAGTAGTATCCCCCGAATTGGAGGCTACACCTTC. Translation gives CASSIPRIGGYTF.

This clonotype was observed many times. The chain carries TRBV6-6 and TRBJ1-1; unclear D gene. This CDR3 has 10 residues. With 0 bases removed from V and 11 bases from J, the gap between germline ends came to 4 bases. Germline CDR1 and CDR2: MNHNY and SVGAGI (reference sequence). The CDR3 coding sequence is TGTGCCAGCAGTTACTCGTTTGCTTTCTTT. Protein: CASSYSFAFF.

A few counts support this clonotype. The chain has TRBV7-9 and TRBJ1-2, with 8 bases matching TRBD1. V lost 5 bases, J lost 1 base, and 18 bases stayed unmatched. The CDR3 is made up of 19 amino acids. Germline V gene lookup returns CDR1 SEHNR and CDR2 FQNEAQ (reference sequence). The CDR3, as DNA: TGTGCCAGCAGCGCGACGGCTCAGGGGGCGCAAAAAAGTAACTATGGCTACACCTTC. Translation: CASSATAQGAQKSNYGYTF. Supplemented by reference TRBV7-9 and TRBJ1-2, the full variable domain reads DTGVSQNPRHKITKRGQNVTFRCDPISEHNRLYWYRQTLGQGPEFLTYFQNEAQLEKSRLLSDRFSAERPKGSFSTLEIQRTEQGDSAMYLCASSATAQGAQKSNYGYTFGSGTRLTVV.

This sequence joins TRBV12-3 or TRBV12-4 and TRBJ2-1, with a tentative D call TRBD1 (6 bases). The CDR3 contains 13 residues. V was pared by 0 bases and J by 9 bases, with 9 bases between. For the CDR3, the DNA is TGTGCCAGCAGTTTAGCGGGGGCGGGTGAGCAGTTCTTC. Translating it yields CASSLAGAGEQFF.

Notes on this clonotype: Sequence at one end of the junction differs from germline and may be a read error. The chain recombines TRBV12-3 or TRBV12-4 with TRBJ1-1; D is ambiguous. CDR3 length: 13 residues. CDR3 coding DNA: TGTGCCAGCGGTTTAAGGGTGAACACTGAAGCTTTCTTT. It is translated as CASGLRVNTEAFF.

This clonotype was seen a handful of times. This sequence joins TRBV7-2 and TRBJ2-2, with D maybe TRBD2 (6 bases). Trimming removed 2 bases from V and 1 base from J, with 14 bases in between. Per germline, CDR1 SGHTA and CDR2 FQGNSA. The CDR3 contains 17 residues. The CDR3 bases are TGTGCCAGCAGCTTAAGCTTAACTAGCCGGAACACCGGGGAGCTGTTTTTT. It is translated as CASSLSLTSRNTGELFF.

The CDR3 nucleotides are TGTGCCAGCTCACCAGGGACAGGGATGCAGACCCAGTACTTC. It specifies CASSPGTGMQTQYF. The chain couples TRBV18 to TRBJ2-5; 9 bases are a match to TRBD1. Germline values: CDR1 KGHSH, CDR2 LQKENI. V lost 2 bases to trimming and J lost 6 bases; unmatched junction nucleotides: 4. The CDR3 is 14 amino acids.

This clonotype appeared many times. CDR3 sequence reads: CASSPDRAAYEQYF. CDR3 nucleotides: TGTGCCAGCAGTCCGGACAGGGCGGCCTACGAGCAGTACTTC. The V gene is TRBV12-3 or TRBV12-4, the J gene TRBJ2-7; 8 nucleotides agree with TRBD1. The junction had 5 bases not matched to a gene; V was cut back by 5 bases and J by 2 bases. The CDR3 spans 14 residues.

Concerning this clonotype itself: Germline is not matched at one junction end, which may reflect a read error. V gene TRBV11-2 combines with J gene TRBJ2-3; 10 nucleotides agree with TRBD1. CDR3 length equals 12 residues. Germline V CDR1 and CDR2: SGHAT, FQNNGV. The CDR3 DNA reads as TGTGCCAGCACCTTCAAGGGGACAGGGGTCGATTTT. This encodes CASTFKGTGVDF.

V usage is TRBV9 and J usage is TRBJ1-4; TRBD1 might be the D (5 bases). Germline V gene data show CDR1 as SGDLS and CDR2 as YYNGEE. The CDR3 has 14 residues. V lost 0 bases and J lost 4, with 7 bases in between. CDR3 residues: CASSVEGDNEKLFF. Here the CDR3 DNA reads TGTGCCAGCAGCGTAGAAGGGGATAATGAAAAACTGTTTTTT.

This clonotype was seen more than once but under ten times. V and J are TRBV7-2 and TRBJ2-7; no clear D. Trimming shortened V by 1 base and J by 2 bases, and 6 bases separated the two germline ends. There are 13 residues in the CDR3. The germline V gene encodes CDR1 SGHTA and CDR2 FQGNSA. The CDR3 reads CASSLDITYEQYF. DNA for the CDR3: TGTGCCAGCAGCTTAGATATTACCTACGAGCAGTACTTC.

This rearrangement joins TRBV11-3 to TRBJ2-7; 8 nucleotides agree with TRBD1. The CDR3 is made up of 14 amino acids. Trimming took 2 bases from V and 3 from J; bases not matched to a gene: 3. Germline V gene data show CDR1 as SGHNT and CDR2 as YENEEA. CDR3 sequence: CASSLRDRNYEQYF. The CDR3 DNA follows: TGTGCCAGCAGCTTAAGGGACAGGAACTACGAGCAGTACTTC. Combining the CDR3 with reference TRBV11-3 and TRBJ2-7 gives the whole variable domain EAGVVQSPRYKIIEKKQPVAFWCNPISGHNTLYWYLQNLGQGPELLIRYENEEAVDDSQLPKDRFSAERLKGVDSTLKIQPAELGDSAVYLCASSLRDRNYEQYFGPGTRLTVT.

This clonotype has more than one count but fewer than ten. V is TRBV4-1 and J is TRBJ2-5, with a possible D match to TRBD2 (7 bases). The germline V gene has CDR1 MGHRA and CDR2 YSYEKL. Between the trimmed V and J ends, which lost 1 base and 4 bases, there was a span of 13 bases. The CDR3 extends over 15 amino acids. DNA for the CDR3: TGCGCCAGCAGCCAAGCGAGGGGGGGGTCAGAGACCCAGTACTTC. Protein: CASSQARGGSETQYF.

This clonotype turned up a few times. The chain joins TRBV2 to TRBJ1-4, with D possibly being TRBD1 (5 bases). Trimming shortened V by 4 bases and J by 7 bases, and 16 bases separated the two germline ends. The V gene's germline CDR1 is SNHLY and CDR2 FYNNEI. CDR3 size: 15 residues. The CDR3 bases are TGTGCCAGCAGTGGACGACTTAGGGGCGTTGAAAAACTGTTTTTT. It specifies CASSGRLRGVEKLFF.